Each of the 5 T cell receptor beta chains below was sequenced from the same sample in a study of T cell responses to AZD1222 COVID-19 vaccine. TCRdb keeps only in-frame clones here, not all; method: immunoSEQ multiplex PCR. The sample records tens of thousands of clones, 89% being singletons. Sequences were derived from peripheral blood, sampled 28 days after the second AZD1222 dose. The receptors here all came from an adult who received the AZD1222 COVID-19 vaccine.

The CDR3 reads CAGTIRVTEAFF. The CDR3 DNA follows: TGTGCCGGAACAATCAGGGTCACTGAAGCTTTCTTT. This chain connects TRBV30 to TRBJ1-1, with a weak D call TRBD1 (5 bases). V was shortened by 8 bases and J by 4 bases, with 14 bases between the two germline ends. This CDR3 contains 12 residues. Germline V gene data show CDR1 as GTSNPN and CDR2 as SVGIG (reference sequence). Variable domain in full (rest from reference TRBV30 and TRBJ1-1): SQTIHQWPATLVQPVGSPLSLECTVEGTSNPNLYWYRQAAGRGLQLLFYSVGIGQISSEVPQNLSASRPQDRQFILSSKKLLLSDSGFYLCAGTIRVTEAFFGQGTRLTVV.

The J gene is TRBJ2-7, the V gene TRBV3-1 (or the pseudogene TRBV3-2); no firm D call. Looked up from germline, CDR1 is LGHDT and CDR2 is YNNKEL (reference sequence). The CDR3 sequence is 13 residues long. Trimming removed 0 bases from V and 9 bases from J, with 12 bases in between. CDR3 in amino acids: CASSQDKTHRQYF. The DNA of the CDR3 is TGTGCCAGCAGCCAAGATAAAACGCACCGGCAGTACTTC.

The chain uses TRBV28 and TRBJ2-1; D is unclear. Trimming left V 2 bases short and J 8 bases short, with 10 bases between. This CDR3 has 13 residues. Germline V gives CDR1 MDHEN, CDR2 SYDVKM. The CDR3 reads CASSLPQPDEQFF. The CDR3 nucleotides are TGTGCCAGCAGTTTACCCCAACCCGATGAGCAGTTCTTC.

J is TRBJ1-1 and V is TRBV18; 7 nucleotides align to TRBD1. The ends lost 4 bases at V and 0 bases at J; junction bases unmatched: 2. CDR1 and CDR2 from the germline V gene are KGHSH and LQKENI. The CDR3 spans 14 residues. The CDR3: CASSQTGVNTEAFF. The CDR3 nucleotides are TGTGCCAGCTCACAAACAGGGGTGAACACTGAAGCTTTCTTT.

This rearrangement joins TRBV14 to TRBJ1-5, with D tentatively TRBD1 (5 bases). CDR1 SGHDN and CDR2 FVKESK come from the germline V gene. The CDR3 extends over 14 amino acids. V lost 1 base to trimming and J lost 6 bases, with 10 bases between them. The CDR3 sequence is CASSQGGISQPQHF. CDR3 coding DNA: TGTGCCAGCAGCCAAGGGGGGATAAGTCAGCCCCAGCATTTT.